Here is one T cell receptor (beta chain) with its context. Donors were all healthy Caucasians. The data are from a study of identical twins. A universal primer site arose from template switching, and cDNA bore unique molecular identifiers. TCRdb reprocessed the 5' RACE reads via MiXCR and lists one record per CDR3 protein. The table has hundreds of thousands of distinct CDR3 sequences, approximately 13% seen once. V was pared by 0 bases and J by 7 bases, with 10 bases between. The CDR3 is 15 amino acids. Germline assignment: CDR1 MGHRA and CDR2 YSYEKL. The same data also contributed to another study, on yellow fever vaccine responses in identical twins.

Material for sequencing was PBMCs. The TCR sequence derives from a young woman in good health. The chain is built from TRBV4-1 and TRBJ1-6; no definite D call. In DNA, the CDR3 is TGCGCCAGCAGCCAAGAACAAGGAAGCAATTCACCCCTCCACTTT. It codes for CASSQEQGSNSPLHF.